This T cell receptor beta chain derives from a study of cytomegalovirus exposure and HLA in healthy donors (dated by TCRdb to about 2017). Regarding the study in general: In an earlier analysis of fewer than 750 of the donors, 276 Gb of sequence data and approximately 100 million unique TCR beta sequences from 150 million to 200 million T cells were reported. The T cell repertoires of 550 to 850 subjects were profiled by immunosequencing and related to cytomegalovirus serostatus. In an earlier analysis of roughly 580 of the donors, high-throughput TCR beta sequencing was used to judge whether each TCR beta V gene segment behaved as functional or pseudogenic. HLA typing covered class I and class II loci at four-digit resolution. Typing coverage differed by locus: A, B, C, DRB1 and DQB1 were typed in roughly 620-630 donors, DQA1 in 500 to 550, DPA1 in 606, and DPB1 in 472. In addition to the first cohort of 666 subjects, a separate validation cohort of approximately 120 different subjects was used. A later genetic analysis used genome-wide SNP genotypes for about 55% of the 666 donors, treating that subset as a discovery cohort. A later analysis re-examined previously published TCR beta repertoires from about 700 donors and added high-resolution HLA genotyping to investigate patterns of TCR occurrence. High-throughput TCR immunosequencing, statistical association of individual TCRs with disease status, and machine learning were combined to predict cytomegalovirus infection status. Rather than drawing on any new phenotypic data, the later analysis identified candidate immune exposures from TCR beta sequences and the way those sequences occurred across donors. Roughly 310 gigabases of sequencing data and tens of millions of unique TCR sequences were included in an early release covering 550 to 800 HLA-typed donors. Of the 300 to 400 genotyped donors, approximately 83% fell in the genetic ancestry cluster associated with self-reported Caucasian donors. Alongside the repertoire data, information on donor age, sex, ethnicity and CMV serostatus was compiled. All discovery cohort repertoires had been generated on a single sequencing platform. The aim of the study was to test whether cataloging public T cell receptors could identify signatures of past pathogen exposure. A handful of DR-DQ haplotypes were treated as single units for association and clustering because of strong linkage in the cohort. On average, around 240,000 unique TCR beta nucleotide sequences were sequenced per donor among some 420 genotyped donors of the cohort, with 15% to 20% of those sequences being non-productive.

To prepare the library, the immunoSEQ multiplex PCR assay was applied. The multiplex PCR relied on a mix of 60 forward primers for TCR Vbeta segments and 13 reverse primers for TCR Jbeta segments. Amplification of the CDR3 region of rearranged TCR beta genes was performed with a multiplex PCR assay on genomic DNA. On the Illumina HiSeq System, the amplified TCR beta libraries were sequenced as 87-base-pair reads. Under the source paper's analysis protocol: A later analysis counted around 72 million unique TCR beta chains across the 700 or so repertoires, and 10 million to 12 million of these chains were shared by at least two donors. To remove PCR and sequencing errors, raw reads were error-corrected and collapsed into unique sequences using a nearest-neighbor algorithm that merged closely related sequences. CDR3 sequences were aligned to IMGT reference sequences to assign V, D and J gene segments. For a sequence to be retained, at least a six-nucleotide match to both a V gene segment and a J gene segment was required. Rearrangements were called productive when the CDR3 lacked stop codons and stayed in frame with V and J; all others were non-productive. CDR3 was defined according to IMGT convention as the region running from the second conserved V-encoded cysteine to the conserved J-encoded phenylalanine. The earlier analysis of some 540 of the donors excluded any sequence lacking an unambiguous match to a single V gene segment. An earlier analysis of a few hundred of the donors called V segments functional above 56.7% productive rearrangements and segregating when the between-donor standard deviation exceeded 5%. A statistical classification framework was developed to diagnose cytomegalovirus status using the catalog of TCR beta chain sequences. A later analysis assigned V and J genes by comparing TCR nucleotide sequences with IMGT/GENE-DB human TR gene sequences. Using the TCRdist pipeline, a later analysis assigned CDR3 sequences along with most-parsimonious VDJ recombination scenarios. A later analysis defined each TCR beta chain by its CDR3 amino acid sequence plus V-gene family, and excluded reads lacking a unique V-gene family. To address suspected cross-contamination and a sequencing artifact, a later analysis removed a few hundred highly shared, low-generation-probability nucleotide sequences. In a later analysis, a clonal expansion index was calculated for each public chain from normalized within-repertoire ranks of inferred template counts. In a later analysis, generation probabilities were computed with a VDJ recombination model fitted to out-of-frame rearrangements, and the resulting probabilities were checked against IGoR. Hypergeometric tests were used in a later analysis to score TCR-TCR, TCR-HLA and TCR-CMV co-occurrence, with a repertoire-size bias correction applied to the TCR pairs. To estimate false discovery rates, a later analysis permuted the HLA or CMV assignments 20 times. In a later analysis, co-occurring TCRs were grouped using DBSCAN, with TCRdist sequence similarity added in when clustering inside HLA-allele-positive subsets. For co-occurrence clustering, repertoires with fewer than 30,000 or more than 120,000 public chains were excluded, along with roughly five repertoires with anomalous nucleotide sharing. Sourced from immuneACCESS, this table was stored by TCRdb with only in-frame sequences that have V and J called. A share of the clones is absent; for the studies checked, an unresolved V gene accounts for under half, and the remainder has no known explanation. The V and J calls and the clone size are those of that table, but D and trimming were determined from the DNA. The sample table contains 85,000 to 120,000 clones; only one count was recorded for approximately 80% of them. About 3.6% of the sample comes from the top ten.

Reading the germline V gene gives CDR1 SGHRS and CDR2 YFSETQ. The CDR3 goes from the cysteine to the phenylalanine over 14 residues. Only the CDR3 DNA is retained, 42 bases long and in frame from the first base. V is cut by 5 bases and J by 3 bases, and the space between the germline ends is 12 bases. The cohort consisted of 600 to 700 healthy bone marrow donors. All cohort members were sampled while nominally healthy, although unrecorded immune exposures were likely present. The donor tested CMV seronegative, placing the donor among the roughly 400 seronegative members of the cohort. A peripheral blood sample was collected from each donor, and TCR beta sequencing was performed on peripheral blood mononuclear cells. The Qiagen DNeasy Blood Extraction Kit was used to extract genomic DNA from the blood cell samples. A note on this clone: Its antigen has not been determined. Qualities for individual bases were not recorded, and no much larger clone is one base off.

Study-wide findings and limitations: In a later analysis, several top co-occurrence clusters were reported to appear linked to parvovirus B19, influenza, CMV and Epstein-Barr virus. The presence/absence analyses assumed that sequencing depth was roughly uniform across donors, and that assumption may not be true. In a later analysis, the rate of TCR association differed among HLA loci, with DRB1 alleles having the most associated TCRs and HLA-C alleles having the fewest. Because some donors lacked HLA typing at each locus, the association tests relied only on the typed subset. In a later genetic analysis, a missense DCLRE1C variant was associated with V-gene and J-gene trimming of TCR beta chains, and the association was replicated in an independent cohort. In an earlier analysis of under 600 of the donors, most TCR beta V segments were observed in productive rearrangements about 90% or about 30% of the time, broadly matching IMGT annotations. In a later genetic analysis, fewer N-insertions in productive TCRs were reported among donors in an Asian-associated ancestry cluster than the roughly 700-donor mean. In the study, about 150 TCR beta chains were listed as associated with cytomegalovirus. Assigning TCR associations to individual alleles was difficult when HLA alleles, especially DR and DQ, strongly co-occurred. Cytomegalovirus status was reported to be diagnosed by the classifier with high specificity and sensitivity in both the original and validation cohorts. According to a later analysis, most CMV-associated TCR beta chains appeared to be HLA-restricted, and the HLA associations seemed to be driven largely by CMV exposure. The sequencing pipeline was judged likely to have produced a cluster of highly shared sequence variants as a technical artifact. Correlated functional status among segregating V segments might reflect linkage disequilibrium, but an unknown experimental factor could not be ruled out. In a later analysis, HLA-associated TCR beta chains showed more clonal expansion and lower generation probabilities than non-associated chains that were equally common. A further reported finding was that TCR beta sequences accurately predicted the HLA-A and HLA-B alleles for most subjects in the first cohort. According to the authors, the approach could potentially be generalized to other disease states and immunological phenotypes. CMV serostatus was the only immune exposure information available for the cohort. The earlier analysis of some 560 of the donors excluded approximately 15 rarely observed V segments, including chromosome 9 orphons, because counts were too low. Across donors, most TCR sequences were observed very rarely, whereas some public TCRs were present in many individuals. Because the 87-base-pair reads could not distinguish some IMGT-functional V segments, including TRBV6-2 and TRBV6-3, those segments were excluded. The cohort was sequenced for TCR beta chains only, and without alpha or paired-chain data the features that could be detected were limited. At a false discovery rate of 0.05, a later analysis linked under 20,000 TCR beta sequences to specific HLA alleles. A few of the identified cytomegalovirus-associated TCR beta chains were confirmed in vitro to be specific for cytomegalovirus antigens.

Recombination connected TRBV5-1 to TRBJ2-1, and the D gene may be TRBD1, 5 bases matching. Material: PBMCs. The sequence came from a man aged 55 to 70 in good health and CMV-seronegative. The CDR3 has the sequence CASSRSTDYNEQFF. The nucleotide sequence is TGCGCCAGCAGTCGATCGACAGACTACAATGAGCAGTTCTTC.